This T cell receptor beta chain was obtained from a study of T cell responses to AZD1222 COVID-19 vaccine. In the case of this clone: Its antigen remains unidentified.

CDR1 and CDR2 (germline): MNHEY, SVGAGI. J was trimmed by 5 bases and V by 3 bases; bases with no gene match: 7. The CDR3 runs to 16 residues. TCRdb's table, derived via immunoSEQ multiplex PCR, lists solely in-frame clones and lacks some. The data show some 92,000 clones, 90% to 95% seen once. The study, taken as a whole, reports: With dominance at 160-218 and 743-854, vaccine-associated CD4 TCRs spanned spike.

The source is an adult in good health. The sample in question was peripheral blood, obtained on day 0 of AZD1222 vaccination. The chain combines TRBV6-5 with TRBJ1-4; 9 bases are a match to TRBD1. DNA of the CDR3: TGTGCCAGCAGTTATTTGAGGGGACAGGGAAATGAAAAACTGTTTTTT. This gives the protein CASSYLRGQGNEKLFF.